A selection of T cell receptor beta chains follows, all from one sample in a study of CD8 T cells in ankylosing spondylitis. In TCRdb, the 5' RACE reads were re-called with MiXCR into one record per CDR3 protein. The table records approximately 300,000 distinct CDR3 sequences, less than 25% of them present only once. The sequencing input was blood, either unsorted or a sorted T cell fraction (not recorded which). These TCRs come from a female donor with ankylosing spondylitis or in good health (not recorded which). Both conserved end residues are part of each CDR3. Fields, in order: clone size, D gene, V gene, J gene, CDR3 length, CDR3 protein, CDR3 DNA. The D gene is left open where the match is weak. Clone sizes are given selectively: once, few, many, or a class where the clone is expanded.

many	NA	TRBV29-1	TRBJ1-1	14	CSVEKGKGNTEAFF	TGCAGCGTTGAAAAAGGCAAGGGGAACACTGAAGCTTTCTTT
NA	NA	TRBV19	TRBJ2-1	15	CASGTRGLLHNEQFF	TGTGCCAGTGGTACCCGGGGCCTCCTCCACAATGAGCAGTTCTTC
many	TRBD2	TRBV6-2/TRBV6-3	TRBJ2-1	15	CASDSSGATYNEQFF	TGTGCCAGCGACTCTAGCGGGGCCACATACAATGAGCAGTTCTTC
few	TRBD1	TRBV2	TRBJ2-1	16	CASTFGQGASYNEQFF	TGTGCCAGCACTTTCGGACAGGGGGCCTCCTACAATGAGCAGTTCTTC
many	NA	TRBV4-2	TRBJ2-1	15	CASSQDGANLGEQFF	TGTGCCAGCAGCCAAGATGGGGCCAATCTGGGTGAGCAGTTCTTC
few	TRBD1	TRBV3-1	TRBJ2-1	11	CASSRGRGQFF	TGTGCCAGCAGCAGGGGGCGAGGGCAGTTCTTC
many	NA	TRBV20-1	TRBJ1-1	14	CSASPGTANTEAFF	TGCAGTGCTAGTCCCGGGACGGCGAACACTGAAGCTTTCTTT
NA	NA	TRBV6-5	TRBJ2-3	16	CASSYQGMVGSDTQYF	TGTGCCAGCAGTTACCAGGGCATGGTGGGCTCAGATACGCAGTATTTT
NA	NA	TRBV7-2	TRBJ2-2	15	CASSLSPPGTGELFF	TGTGCCAGCAGCTTATCCCCGCCAGGAACCGGGGAGCTGTTTTTT
few	TRBD1	TRBV20-1	TRBJ2-7	14	CSASSGTGAYEQYF	TGCAGTGCTTCCTCCGGGACAGGTGCCTACGAGCAGTACTTC
few	NA	TRBV7-2	TRBJ1-2	14	CASSPDSWVGGYTF	TGTGCCAGCAGCCCCGACAGCTGGGTGGGTGGCTACACCTTC
few	NA	TRBV7-2	TRBJ1-1	15	CASSLVWGGYTEAFF	TGTGCCAGCAGCTTAGTTTGGGGGGGCTACACTGAAGCTTTCTTT
NA	TRBD2	TRBV20-1	TRBJ2-7	14	CSAPLSGSTYEQYF	TGCAGTGCCCCTCTCAGCGGGAGTACCTACGAGCAGTACTTC
few	TRBD1	TRBV12-3/TRBV12-4	TRBJ1-5	15	CASIQSGQGNQPQHF	TGTGCCAGCATCCAATCGGGACAGGGAAATCAGCCCCAGCATTTT
NA	NA	TRBV6-1	TRBJ1-1	14	CASYFRGGNTEAFF	TGTGCCAGCTACTTTCGGGGAGGGAACACTGAAGCTTTCTTT
NA	NA	TRBV7-2	TRBJ1-4	14	CASSPQSGSEKLFF	TGTGCCAGCAGCCCGCAATCGGGGTCTGAAAAACTGTTTTTT
NA	NA	TRBV10-1	TRBJ2-1	15	CASSVGGSVSNEQFF	TGCGCCAGCAGTGTAGGAGGGTCGGTGTCGAATGAGCAGTTCTTC
NA	TRBD2	TRBV5-1	TRBJ2-7	14	CASSFSGNNYEQYF	TGCGCCAGCAGCTTTAGCGGGAACAACTACGAGCAGTACTTC
NA	TRBD1	TRBV30	TRBJ1-1	13	CAWSDRGLTEAFF	TGTGCCTGGAGTGACAGGGGGCTGACTGAAGCTTTCTTT
few	NA	TRBV5-6	TRBJ2-7	13	CASRPAGFYEQYF	TGTGCCAGCAGGCCGGCGGGATTTTACGAGCAGTACTTC
few	NA	TRBV10-3	TRBJ2-3	14	CAITPDTSTDTQYF	TGTGCCATCACCCCGGACACAAGCACAGATACGCAGTATTTT
NA	TRBD1	TRBV9	TRBJ1-2	15	CASSPNRDRNYGYTF	TGTGCCAGCAGCCCAAACCGGGACAGGAACTATGGCTACACCTTC
NA	NA	TRBV9	TRBJ2-3	15	CASSVEGTRADTQYF	TGTGCCAGCAGCGTAGAGGGGACGAGGGCAGATACGCAGTATTTT
few	NA	TRBV6-5	TRBJ2-1	16	CASSYSIGQGGNEQFF	TGTGCCAGCAGTTACTCCATCGGGCAGGGAGGCAATGAGCAGTTCTTC
NA	NA	TRBV28	TRBJ2-5	13	CASQRPSRETQYF	TGTGCCAGCCAGCGGCCCAGCAGGGAGACCCAGTACTTC
many	NA	TRBV29-1	TRBJ1-5	13	CSVGGFSNQPQHF	TGCAGCGTTGGGGGGTTTAGCAATCAGCCCCAGCATTTT
few	NA	TRBV5-1	TRBJ2-1	15	CASSTATWPYNEQFF	TGCGCCAGCAGTACAGCGACTTGGCCCTACAATGAGCAGTTCTTC
many	TRBD2	TRBV7-2	TRBJ2-1	16	CASSLVSTSGSNEQFF	TGTGCCAGCAGCTTAGTCTCGACTAGCGGGAGTAATGAGCAGTTCTTC
NA	NA	TRBV7-9	TRBJ1-2	12	CASTESAGGYTF	TGTGCCAGCACTGAGTCGGCAGGTGGCTACACCTTC
many	NA	TRBV5-1	TRBJ1-1	12	CASSLVGSEAFF	TGCGCCAGCAGCTTGGTGGGTTCTGAAGCTTTCTTT
NA	TRBD1	TRBV6-5	TRBJ1-1	17	CASSSRQGLIRNTEAFF	TGTGCCAGCAGTTCCCGACAGGGACTAATAAGGAACACTGAAGCTTTCTTT
many	TRBD1	TRBV10-3	TRBJ2-2	15	CAIRTGQENTGELFF	TGTGCCATCAGGACGGGACAGGAGAACACCGGGGAGCTGTTTTTT
NA	NA	TRBV18	TRBJ2-7	12	CASSPGEPPEYF	TGTGCCAGCTCACCCGGGGAACCTCCGGAGTACTTC
few	TRBD1	TRBV20-1	TRBJ2-1	17	CSARFLAWDRGGNEQFF	TGCAGTGCTAGGTTCCTCGCCTGGGACAGGGGCGGCAATGAGCAGTTCTTC
NA	TRBD1	TRBV18	TRBJ2-7	17	CASSTRPPGQGRYEQYF	TGTGCCAGCTCCACCAGACCGCCGGGACAGGGGCGCTACGAGCAGTACTTC
NA	NA	TRBV27	TRBJ2-7	12	CATQDRRTEQYF	TGTGCCACCCAGGACAGACGGACCGAGCAGTACTTC
few	NA	TRBV18	TRBJ1-1	16	CASSPRVGTMNTEAFF	TGTGCCAGCTCACCTCGGGTGGGGACCATGAACACTGAAGCTTTCTTT
few	TRBD1	TRBV29-1	TRBJ2-7	12	CSVNRGPYEQYF	TGCAGCGTCAACAGGGGTCCCTACGAGCAGTACTTC
NA	NA	TRBV20-1	TRBJ2-7	11	CSGHGPNEQYF	TGCAGTGGGCACGGACCGAACGAGCAGTACTTC
many	TRBD2	TRBV9	TRBJ2-1	15	CASSVSSGGYNEQFF	TGTGCCAGCAGCGTATCTAGCGGGGGTTACAATGAGCAGTTCTTC
NA	NA	TRBV7-2	TRBJ1-1	15	CASSLVKAADTEAFF	TGTGCCAGCAGCCTTGTTAAGGCAGCGGACACTGAAGCTTTCTTT
NA	NA	TRBV20-1	TRBJ2-1	16	CSARPPRGGIGDEQFF	TGCAGTGCTAGACCCCCACGTGGCGGGATAGGCGATGAGCAGTTCTTC
NA	NA	TRBV2	TRBJ2-1	11	CASSEVSEQFF	TGTGCCAGCAGTGAAGTTTCTGAGCAGTTCTTC
many	TRBD2	TRBV12-3/TRBV12-4	TRBJ2-1	15	CASSQSGRGYNEQFF	TGTGCCAGCTCACAGAGCGGGAGGGGCTACAATGAGCAGTTCTTC
NA	NA	TRBV2	TRBJ2-6	14	CASSAAGGANVLTF	TGTGCCAGCAGTGCCGCGGGTGGGGCCAACGTCCTGACTTTC
few	TRBD1	TRBV7-9	TRBJ2-7	13	CASSLSGGNEQYF	TGTGCCAGCAGCCTTTCAGGGGGAAACGAGCAGTACTTC
many	TRBD2	TRBV5-5	TRBJ2-7	16	CASSLFGGRTSYEQYF	TGTGCCAGCAGCTTGTTTGGCGGGAGGACCTCCTACGAGCAGTACTTC
NA	TRBD2	TRBV10-3	TRBJ2-2	14	CAISASGRGGELFF	TGTGCCATCAGTGCTAGCGGGAGGGGCGGGGAGCTGTTTTTT
many	NA	TRBV4-3	TRBJ2-2	14	CASSRTANTGELFF	TGCGCCAGCTCCCGGACAGCGAACACCGGGGAGCTGTTTTTT
few	NA	TRBV14	TRBJ1-2	15	CASSQDSQAHYGYTF	TGTGCCAGCAGCCAAGATTCCCAGGCTCACTATGGCTACACCTTC
few	NA	TRBV6-6	TRBJ1-1	15	CASTPRYIRDTEAFF	TGTGCCAGCACCCCACGGTACATTAGGGACACTGAAGCTTTCTTT
few	NA	TRBV6-2/TRBV6-3	TRBJ1-5	13	CASTPMGNQPQHF	TGTGCCAGCACCCCTATGGGGAATCAGCCCCAGCATTTT
many	NA	TRBV20-1	TRBJ2-3	14	CSARDPYSTDTQYF	TGCAGTGCTAGAGATCCATATAGCACAGATACGCAGTATTTT